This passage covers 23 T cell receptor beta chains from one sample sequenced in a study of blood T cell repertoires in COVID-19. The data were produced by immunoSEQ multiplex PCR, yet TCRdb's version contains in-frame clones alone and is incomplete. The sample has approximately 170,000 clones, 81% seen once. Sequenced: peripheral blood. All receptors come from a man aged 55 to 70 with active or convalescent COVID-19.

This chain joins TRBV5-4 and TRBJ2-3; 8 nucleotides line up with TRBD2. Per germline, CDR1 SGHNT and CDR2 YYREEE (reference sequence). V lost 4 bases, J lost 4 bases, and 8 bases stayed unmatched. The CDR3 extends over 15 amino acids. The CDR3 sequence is CASSNPSGRADTQYF. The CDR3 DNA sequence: TGTGCCAGCAGCAATCCCAGCGGGAGAGCAGATACGCAGTATTTT.

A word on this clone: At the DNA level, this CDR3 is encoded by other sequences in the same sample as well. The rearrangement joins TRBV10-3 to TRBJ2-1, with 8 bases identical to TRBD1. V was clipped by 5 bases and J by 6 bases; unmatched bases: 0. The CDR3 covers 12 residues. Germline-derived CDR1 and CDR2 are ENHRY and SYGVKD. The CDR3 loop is CAISTGGNEQFF. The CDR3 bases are TGTGCCATCAGTACAGGGGGCAATGAGCAGTTCTTC.

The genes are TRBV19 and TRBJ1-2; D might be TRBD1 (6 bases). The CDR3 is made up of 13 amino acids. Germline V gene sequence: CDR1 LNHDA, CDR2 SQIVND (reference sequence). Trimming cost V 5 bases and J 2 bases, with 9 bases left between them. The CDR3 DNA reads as TGTGCCAGTAGTCTCGGACAGAACTATGGCTACACCTTC. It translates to CASSLGQNYGYTF.

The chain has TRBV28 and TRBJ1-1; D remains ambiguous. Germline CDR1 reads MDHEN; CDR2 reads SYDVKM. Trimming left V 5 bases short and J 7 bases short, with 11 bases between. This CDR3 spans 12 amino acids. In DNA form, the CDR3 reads TGTGCCAGCAGTGATAGACGGGGTGAAGCTTTCTTT. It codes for CASSDRRGEAFF.

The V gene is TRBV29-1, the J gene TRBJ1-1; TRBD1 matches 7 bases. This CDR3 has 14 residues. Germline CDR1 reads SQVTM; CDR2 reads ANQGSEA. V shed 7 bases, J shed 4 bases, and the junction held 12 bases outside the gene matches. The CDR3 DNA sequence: TGCAGCGGACACCAGACAGGGCGTGTCACTGAAGCTTTCTTT. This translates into CSGHQTGRVTEAFF.

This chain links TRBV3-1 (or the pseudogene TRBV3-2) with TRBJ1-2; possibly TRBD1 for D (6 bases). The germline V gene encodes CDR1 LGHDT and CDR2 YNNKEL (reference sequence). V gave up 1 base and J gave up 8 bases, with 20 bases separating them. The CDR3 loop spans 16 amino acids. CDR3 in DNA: TGTGCCAGCAGCCAAGGGTTTTCCGACAGGTACCACGGCTACACCTTC. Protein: CASSQGFSDRYHGYTF.

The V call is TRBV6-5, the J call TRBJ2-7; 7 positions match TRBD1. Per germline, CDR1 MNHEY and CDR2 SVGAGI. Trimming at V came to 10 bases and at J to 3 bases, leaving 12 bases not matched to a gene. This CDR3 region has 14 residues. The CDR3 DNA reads TGTGCCACCGAAGCGGACAGGCCCCTCTACGAGCAGTACTTC. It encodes CATEADRPLYEQYF.

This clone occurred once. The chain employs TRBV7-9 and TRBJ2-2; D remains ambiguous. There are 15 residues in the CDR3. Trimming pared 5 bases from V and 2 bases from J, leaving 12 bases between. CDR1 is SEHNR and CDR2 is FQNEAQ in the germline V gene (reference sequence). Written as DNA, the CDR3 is TGTGCCAGCAGCCAACAGCCAACCAACACCGGGGAGCTGTTTTTT. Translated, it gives CASSQQPTNTGELFF.

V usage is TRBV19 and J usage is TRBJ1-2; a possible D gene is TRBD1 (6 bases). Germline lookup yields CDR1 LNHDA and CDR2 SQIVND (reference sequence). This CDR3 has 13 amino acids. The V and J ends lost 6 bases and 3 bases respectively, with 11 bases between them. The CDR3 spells CASSEQGHYGYTF. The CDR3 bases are TGTGCCAGTAGCGAACAGGGCCACTATGGCTACACCTTC.

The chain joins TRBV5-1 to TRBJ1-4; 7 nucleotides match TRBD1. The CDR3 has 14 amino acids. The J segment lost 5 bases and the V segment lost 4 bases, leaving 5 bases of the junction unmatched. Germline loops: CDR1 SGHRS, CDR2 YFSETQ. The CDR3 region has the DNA TGCGCCAGCAGCCCCGGGACAGCAAATGAAAAACTGTTTTTT. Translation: CASSPGTANEKLFF.

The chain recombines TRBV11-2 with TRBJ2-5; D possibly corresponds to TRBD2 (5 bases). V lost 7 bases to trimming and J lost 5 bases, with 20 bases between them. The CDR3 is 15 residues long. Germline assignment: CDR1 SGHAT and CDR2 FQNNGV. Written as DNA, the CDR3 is TGTGCCAGCAATAGAGACGGGATGCAGGCGGAGACCCAGTACTTC. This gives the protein CASNRDGMQAETQYF.

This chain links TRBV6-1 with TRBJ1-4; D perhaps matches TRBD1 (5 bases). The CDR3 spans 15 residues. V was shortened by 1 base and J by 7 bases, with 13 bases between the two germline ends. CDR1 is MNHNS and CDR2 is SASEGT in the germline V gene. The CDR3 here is CASSEGQGVAEKLFF. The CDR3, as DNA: TGTGCCAGCAGTGAAGGGCAGGGCGTCGCTGAAAAACTGTTTTTT.

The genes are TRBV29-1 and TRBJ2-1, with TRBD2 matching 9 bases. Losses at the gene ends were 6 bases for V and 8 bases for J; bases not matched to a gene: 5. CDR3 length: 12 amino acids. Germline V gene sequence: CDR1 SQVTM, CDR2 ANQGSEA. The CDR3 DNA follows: TGCAGCGTCGAACTAGCGGGCTATGAGCAGTTCTTC. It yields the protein CSVELAGYEQFF.

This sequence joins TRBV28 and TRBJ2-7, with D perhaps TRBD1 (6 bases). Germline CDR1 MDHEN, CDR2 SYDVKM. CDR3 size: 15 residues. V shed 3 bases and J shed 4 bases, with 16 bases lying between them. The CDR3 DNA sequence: TGTGCCAGCAGTTTCTACACCCAGGGGAAATACGAGCAGTACTTC. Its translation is CASSFYTQGKYEQYF.

DNA of the CDR3: TGTGCCAGTAGTGCTAACAGGGGGCACTATGGCTACACCTTC. Translation gives CASSANRGHYGYTF. V usage is TRBV19 and J usage is TRBJ1-2, with 9 bases matching TRBD1. The CDR3 spans 14 residues. CDR1 and CDR2 from the germline V gene are LNHDA and SQIVND (reference sequence). Unmatched junction bases numbered 4, after V lost 5 bases and J lost 3 bases.

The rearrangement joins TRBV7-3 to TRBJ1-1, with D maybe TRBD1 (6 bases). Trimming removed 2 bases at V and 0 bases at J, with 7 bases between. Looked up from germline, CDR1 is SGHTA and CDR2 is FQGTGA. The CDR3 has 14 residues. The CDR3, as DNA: TGTGCCAGCAGCTTAGGGACAATGAACACTGAAGCTTTCTTT. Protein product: CASSLGTMNTEAFF. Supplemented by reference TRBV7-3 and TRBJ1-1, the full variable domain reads GAGVSQTPSNKVTEKGKYVELRCDPISGHTALYWYRQSLGQGPEFLIYFQGTGAADDSGLPNDRFFAVRPEGSVSTLKIQRTERGDSAVYLCASSLGTMNTEAFFGQGTRLTVV.

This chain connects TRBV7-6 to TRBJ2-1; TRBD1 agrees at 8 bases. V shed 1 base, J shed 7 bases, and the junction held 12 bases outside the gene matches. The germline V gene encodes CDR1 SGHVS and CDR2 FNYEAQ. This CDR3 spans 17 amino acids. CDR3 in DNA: TGTGCCAGCAGCTTAGGGGTAAGGACAGGGCGACGGAATGAGCAGTTCTTC. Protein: CASSLGVRTGRRNEQFF. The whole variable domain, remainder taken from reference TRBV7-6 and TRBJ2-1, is GAGVSQSPRYKVTKRGQDVALRCDPISGHVSLYWYRQALGQGPEFLTYFNYEAQQDKSGLPNDRFSAERPEGSISTLTIQRTEQRDSAMYRCASSLGVRTGRRNEQFFGPGTRLTVL.

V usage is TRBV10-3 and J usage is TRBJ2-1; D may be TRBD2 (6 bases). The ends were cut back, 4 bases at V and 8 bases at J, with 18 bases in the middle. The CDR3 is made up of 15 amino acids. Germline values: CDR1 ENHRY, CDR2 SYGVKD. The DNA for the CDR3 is TGTGCCATCAGTGTAGGCGGGATCAAGTTCGATGAGCAGTTCTTC. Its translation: CAISVGGIKFDEQFF.

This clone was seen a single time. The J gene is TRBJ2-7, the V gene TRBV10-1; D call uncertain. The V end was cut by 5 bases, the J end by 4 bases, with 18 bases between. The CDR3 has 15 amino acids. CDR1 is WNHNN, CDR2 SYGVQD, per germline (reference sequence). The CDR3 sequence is CASSPSFMGSYEQYF. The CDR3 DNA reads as TGCGCCAGCAGTCCTTCCTTTATGGGCAGTTACGAGCAGTACTTC.

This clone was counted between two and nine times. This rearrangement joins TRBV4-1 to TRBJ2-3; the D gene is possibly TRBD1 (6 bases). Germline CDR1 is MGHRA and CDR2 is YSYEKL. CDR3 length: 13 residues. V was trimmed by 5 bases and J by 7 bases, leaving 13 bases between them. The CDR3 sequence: CASSYPGENTQYF. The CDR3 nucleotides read TGCGCCAGCAGCTATCCAGGGGAGAATACGCAGTATTTT.

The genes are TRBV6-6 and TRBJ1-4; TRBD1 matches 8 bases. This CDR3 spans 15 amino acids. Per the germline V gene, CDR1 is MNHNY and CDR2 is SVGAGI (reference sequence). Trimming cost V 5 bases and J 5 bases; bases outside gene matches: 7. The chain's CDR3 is CASSLLQGGNEKLFF. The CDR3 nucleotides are TGTGCCAGCAGTCTTCTACAGGGGGGGAATGAAAAACTGTTTTTT.

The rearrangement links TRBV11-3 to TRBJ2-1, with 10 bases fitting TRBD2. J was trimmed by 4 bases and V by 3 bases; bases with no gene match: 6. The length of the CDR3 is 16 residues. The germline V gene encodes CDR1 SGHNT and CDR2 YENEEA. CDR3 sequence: CASSFTLAGPYNEQFF. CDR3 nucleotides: TGTGCCAGCAGCTTTACACTAGCGGGGCCTTACAATGAGCAGTTCTTC.

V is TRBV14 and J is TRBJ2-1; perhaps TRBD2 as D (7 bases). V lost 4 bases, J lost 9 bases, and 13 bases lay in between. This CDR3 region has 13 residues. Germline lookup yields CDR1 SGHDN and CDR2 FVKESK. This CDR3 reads CASSRGGRAEQFF. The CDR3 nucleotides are TGTGCCAGCAGCCGGGGGGGCAGGGCTGAGCAGTTCTTC.